These T cell receptor beta chains were read from a single sample in a study of T cell changes during pregnancy in multiple sclerosis. Profiling relied on immunoSEQ multiplex PCR, and the TCRdb table lists in-frame clones only, not all of them. The repertoire holds fewer than 75,000 clones, 91% seen once, with more than 1.4% in the top ten. The sequences come from peripheral blood, collected in the second trimester of pregnancy. Receptors were obtained from a female donor with multiple sclerosis, enrolled in a pregnancy study. Both conserved end residues are part of each CDR3. Each record gives: V gene, CDR3 length, D gene, J gene, CDR3 protein, CDR3 DNA. The D gene is left open where the match is weak.

>TRBV21-1|17|-|TRBJ2-2
CASSKVRGQDNTGELFF
TGTGCCAGCAGCAAAGTGAGAGGACAGGATAACACCGGGGAGCTGTTTTTT
>TRBV7-6|15|TRBD2|TRBJ2-5
CASSRLAGGVETQYF
TGTGCCAGCAGCCGACTAGCGGGAGGTGTGGAGACCCAGTACTTC
>TRBV4-1|17|TRBD2|TRBJ2-1
CASSQDDLAGVFNEQFF
TGCGCCAGCAGCCAAGATGATCTAGCGGGAGTCTTCAATGAGCAGTTCTTC
>TRBV7-6|15|TRBD2|TRBJ2-3
CASLPRGGRSDTQYF
TGTGCCAGCCTCCCCCGGGGCGGGAGGTCAGATACGCAGTATTTT
>TRBV5-6|11|-|TRBJ1-4
CASSFQDSSFF
TGTGCCAGCAGCTTCCAGGACAGTAGTTTTTTT
>TRBV6-1|13|-|TRBJ2-3
CASSRRGTDTQYF
TGTGCCAGCAGTAGGCGGGGCACAGATACGCAGTATTTT
>TRBV4-1|21|-|TRBJ2-6
CASSQPSYRDRPVSGANVLTF
TGCGCCAGCAGCCAACCATCCTACAGGGATCGCCCCGTCTCTGGGGCCAACGTCCTGACTTTC
>TRBV6-5|16|TRBD1|TRBJ2-7
CASSSTPGQGSYEQYF
TGTGCCAGCAGTTCAACGCCGGGACAGGGATCTTACGAGCAGTACTTC
>TRBV7-2|13|-|TRBJ2-5
CASSRTLQETQYF
TGTGCCAGCAGCCGGACTCTACAAGAGACCCAGTACTTC
>TRBV2|13|TRBD1|TRBJ1-6
CATQTGVNSPLHF
TGTGCCACCCAGACAGGGGTTAATTCACCCCTCCACTTT